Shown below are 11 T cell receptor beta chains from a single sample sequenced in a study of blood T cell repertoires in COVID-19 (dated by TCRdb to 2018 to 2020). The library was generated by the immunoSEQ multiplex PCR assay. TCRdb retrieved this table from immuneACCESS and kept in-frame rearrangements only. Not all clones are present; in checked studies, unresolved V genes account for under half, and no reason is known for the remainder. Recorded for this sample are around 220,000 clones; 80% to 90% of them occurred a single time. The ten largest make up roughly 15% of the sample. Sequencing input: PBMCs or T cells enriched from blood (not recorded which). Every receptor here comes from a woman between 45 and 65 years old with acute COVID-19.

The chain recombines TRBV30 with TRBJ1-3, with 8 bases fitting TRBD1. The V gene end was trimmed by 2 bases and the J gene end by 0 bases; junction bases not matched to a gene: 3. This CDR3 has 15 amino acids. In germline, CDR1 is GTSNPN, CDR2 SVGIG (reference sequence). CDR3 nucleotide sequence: TGTGCCTGGAGTTACAGGGGGACCTCTGGAAACACCATATATTTT. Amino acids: CAWSYRGTSGNTIYF.

CDR3 bases: TGTGCCAGCACCCCCCAGGGTACGGGTTCACCCCTCCACTTT. Amino acid sequence: CASTPQGTGSPLHF. This chain connects TRBV6-5 to TRBJ1-6; tentatively, D is TRBD1 (5 bases). The germline V gene encodes CDR1 MNHEY and CDR2 SVGAGI. This CDR3 spans 14 amino acids. The V and J ends lost 7 bases and 9 bases respectively, with 16 bases between them.

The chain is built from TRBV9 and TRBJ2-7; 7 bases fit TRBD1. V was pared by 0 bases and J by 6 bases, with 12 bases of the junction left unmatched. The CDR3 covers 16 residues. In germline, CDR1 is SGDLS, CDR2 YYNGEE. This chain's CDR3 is CASSVAHKGGAAEQYF. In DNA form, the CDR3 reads TGTGCCAGCAGCGTAGCCCACAAAGGGGGCGCGGCCGAGCAGTACTTC. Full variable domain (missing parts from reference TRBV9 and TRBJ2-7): DSGVTQTPKHLITATGQRVTLRCSPRSGDLSVYWYQQSLDQGLQFLIQYYNGEERAKGNILERFSAQQFPDLHSELNLSSLELGDSALYFCASSVAHKGGAAEQYFGPGTRLTVT.

The CDR3 DNA sequence: TGTGCCATCAGTGATGAAGGCAGGGGGCGATCTGAAGCTTTCTTT. Translating gives CAISDEGRGRSEAFF. The gene calls are TRBV10-3 and TRBJ1-1; 8 nucleotides match TRBD1. V was pared by 3 bases and J by 6 bases, with 9 bases of the junction left unmatched. CDR1 and CDR2 from the germline V gene are ENHRY and SYGVKD. The CDR3 is 15 residues long.

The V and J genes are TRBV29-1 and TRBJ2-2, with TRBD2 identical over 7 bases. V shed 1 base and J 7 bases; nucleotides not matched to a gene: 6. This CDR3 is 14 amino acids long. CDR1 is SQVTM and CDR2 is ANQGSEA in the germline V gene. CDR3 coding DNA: TGCAGCGTTGAAGGGAGCGGGAAGAACGGGGAGCTGTTTTTT. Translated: CSVEGSGKNGELFF.

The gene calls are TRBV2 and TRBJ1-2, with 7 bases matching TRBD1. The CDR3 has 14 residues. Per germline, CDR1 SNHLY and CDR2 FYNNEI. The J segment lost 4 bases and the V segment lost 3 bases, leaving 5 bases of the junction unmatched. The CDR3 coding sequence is TGTGCCAGCAGTGAGACAGGGTCGGGCTATGGCTACACCTTC. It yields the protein CASSETGSGYGYTF.

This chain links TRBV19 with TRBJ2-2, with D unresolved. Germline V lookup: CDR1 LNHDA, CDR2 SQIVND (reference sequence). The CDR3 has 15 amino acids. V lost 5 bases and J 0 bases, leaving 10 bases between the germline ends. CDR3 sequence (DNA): TGTGCCAGTAGTGTGGATCGGGCGAACACCGGGGAGCTGTTTTTT. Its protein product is CASSVDRANTGELFF.

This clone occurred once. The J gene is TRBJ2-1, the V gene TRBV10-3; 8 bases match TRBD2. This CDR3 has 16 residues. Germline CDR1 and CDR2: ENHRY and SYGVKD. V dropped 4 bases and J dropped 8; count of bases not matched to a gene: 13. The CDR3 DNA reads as TGTGCCATCAGTGCCCTACTAGCGGTCCTCGGGGATGAGCAGTTCTTC. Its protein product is CAISALLAVLGDEQFF.

The CDR3 loop is CATSDFGQGVSETQYF. The CDR3 bases are TGTGCCACCAGTGATTTTGGACAGGGGGTATCAGAGACCCAGTACTTC. This chain joins TRBV24-1 and TRBJ2-5; the match to TRBD1 covers 10 bases. From germline, CDR1 is KGHDR and CDR2 SFDVKD. This CDR3 contains 16 residues. The V gene end was trimmed by 1 base and the J gene end by 4 bases; junction bases not matched to a gene: 5.

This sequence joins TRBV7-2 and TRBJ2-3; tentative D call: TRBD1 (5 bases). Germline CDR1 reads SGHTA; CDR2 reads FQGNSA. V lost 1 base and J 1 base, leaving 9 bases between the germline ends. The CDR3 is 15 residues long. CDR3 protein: CASSLVGRGTDTQYF. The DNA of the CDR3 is TGTGCCAGCAGCTTAGTTGGCAGGGGCACAGATACGCAGTATTTT. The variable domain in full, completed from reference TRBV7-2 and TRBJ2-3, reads GAGVSQSPSNKVTEKGKDVELRCDPISGHTALYWYRQSLGQGLEFLIYFQGNSAPDKSGLPSDRFSAERTGGSVSTLTIQRTQQEDSAVYLCASSLVGRGTDTQYFGPGTRLTVL.

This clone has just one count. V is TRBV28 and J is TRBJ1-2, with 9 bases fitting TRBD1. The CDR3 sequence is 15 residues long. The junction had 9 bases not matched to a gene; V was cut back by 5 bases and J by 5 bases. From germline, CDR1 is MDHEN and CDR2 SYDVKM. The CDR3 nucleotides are TGTGCCAGCAGTACTAAAGGGACAGGGAGGTATGGCTACACCTTC. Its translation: CASSTKGTGRYGYTF.